This passage covers 9 T cell receptor beta chains from one sample sequenced in a study of blood T cell repertoires in COVID-19. Libraries were prepared by immunoSEQ multiplex PCR; TCRdb keeps only in-frame clonotypes and omits some of them. The sample carries 90,000 to 100,000 clones, roughly 89% recorded once. The material sequenced was peripheral blood. The receptors derive from a woman in her sixties or seventies with COVID-19, enrolled during active disease.

The V and J genes are TRBV10-3 and TRBJ1-1; no clear D gene. The CDR3 covers 13 residues. With 8 bases removed from V and 5 bases from J, the gap between germline ends came to 15 bases. The V gene's germline CDR1 is ENHRY and CDR2 SYGVKD. In nucleotides, the CDR3 is TGTGCCATCGCTGGCCCATCATGGACTGAAGCTTTCTTT. This gives the protein CAIAGPSWTEAFF.

The chain employs TRBV2 and TRBJ2-7; the D is unclear. Trimming removed 3 bases at V and 2 bases at J, with 5 bases between. This CDR3 region has 12 residues. The germline CDR1 and CDR2 sequences are SNHLY and FYNNEI. The CDR3 sequence is CASSELTYEQYF. CDR3 DNA sequence: TGTGCCAGCAGTGAGCTAACCTACGAGCAGTACTTC.

The CDR3, as DNA: TGTGCCTGGAGCCGGGGGGCGTCTGAAGCTTTCTTT. Its protein is CAWSRGASEAFF. V is TRBV30 and J is TRBJ1-1, with TRBD1 as a possible D gene (6 bases). The CDR3 is made up of 12 amino acids. Germline loops: CDR1 GTSNPN, CDR2 SVGIG (reference sequence). Trimming stripped 3 bases from V and 6 bases from J, with 11 bases between. Complete variable domain (other parts from reference TRBV30 and TRBJ1-1): SQTIHQWPATLVQPVGSPLSLECTVEGTSNPNLYWYRQAAGRGLQLLFYSVGIGQISSEVPQNLSASRPQDRQFILSSKKLLLSDSGFYLCAWSRGASEAFFGQGTRLTVV.

V usage is TRBV18 and J usage is TRBJ2-7; a weak D match, TRBD1 (5 bases). V lost 3 bases and J 2 bases, leaving 14 bases between the germline ends. Germline V gene lookup returns CDR1 KGHSH and CDR2 LQKENI. CDR3 size: 15 residues. The CDR3 DNA reads as TGTGCCAGCTCACCCGCCAGGGCGTTACCCTACGAGCAGTACTTC. Its protein product is CASSPARALPYEQYF.

V gene TRBV5-8 combines with J gene TRBJ1-1; D is perhaps TRBD1 (6 bases). The germline V gene encodes CDR1 SGHTS and CDR2 YDEGEE. The V end lost 4 bases, the J end lost 4 bases, and 20 bases lay between the germline ends. The CDR3 totals 16 residues. CDR3 nucleotide sequence: TGTGCCAGCAGCACAGGGTGGAGGAGGACGGGCACTGAAGCTTTCTTT. It codes for CASSTGWRRTGTEAFF.

The rearrangement uses TRBV5-5 and TRBJ2-5; D possibly corresponds to TRBD1 (6 bases). Trimming pared 3 bases from V and 7 bases from J, leaving 16 bases between. The CDR3 is 14 amino acids. Germline V lookup: CDR1 SGHKS, CDR2 YYEKEE (reference sequence). The CDR3 region has the DNA TGTGCCAGCAGCTCTGAACAGGGTTTGGCGACCCAGTACTTC. It codes for CASSSEQGLATQYF.

The gene calls are TRBV4-3 and TRBJ1-2; a weak D match, TRBD1 (5 bases). CDR3 length: 14 residues. Trimming removed 2 bases from V and 5 bases from J, with 12 bases in between. Germline CDR1 LGHNA, CDR2 YSLEER. As DNA, the CDR3 is TGCGCCAGCAGCCAAAGTCGACAGAGTTATGGCTACACCTTC. Translating it yields CASSQSRQSYGYTF.

The chain couples TRBV6-5 to TRBJ2-7; TRBD2 agrees at 8 bases. The germline gives CDR1 MNHEY, CDR2 SVGAGI. V shed 7 bases and J 1 base; nucleotides not matched to a gene: 6. CDR3 length equals 14 residues. CDR3 region: CASNRLAKSYEQYF. DNA of the CDR3: TGTGCCAGCAACAGACTAGCGAAGTCCTACGAGCAGTACTTC.

The chain recombines TRBV30 with TRBJ2-1; 7 positions agree with TRBD1. V was pared by 2 bases and J by 12 bases, with 13 bases of the junction left unmatched. CDR3 length equals 14 residues. Germline CDR1 reads GTSNPN; CDR2 reads SVGIG (reference sequence). CDR3 amino acids: CAWSSPGGPPGQFF. DNA for the CDR3: TGTGCCTGGAGTTCCCCAGGGGGACCCCCGGGGCAGTTCTTC.